These T cell receptor beta chains were read from a single sample in a study of blood T cells in healthy people across ages. TCRdb ran MiXCR on the 5' RACE reads and lists one entry per CDR3 protein. The sample shows around 990,000 distinct CDR3 sequences, under 40% of them seen only once. Sequencing input: blood. These receptors were obtained from a man between 18 and 35 years old in good health. CDR3s include the opening cysteine and the closing phenylalanine or tryptophan. Fields, in order: J gene, clone size, V gene, D gene, CDR3 DNA, CDR3 protein. A D gene is named only where the DNA matches it firmly. Clone size, where shown, is once, few, many, or a class for clones that have expanded.

J: TRBJ2-5; size: NA; V: TRBV6-2/TRBV6-3; D: NA; DNA: TGTGCCAGCAGTTACGGTGACACCTGGTACCAAGAGACCCAGTACTTC; CDR3: CASSYGDTWYQETQYF
J: TRBJ2-1; size: NA; V: TRBV11-2; D: NA; DNA: TGTGCCAGCAGCCCGTCTCCCAGCTCCTACAATGAGCAGTTCTTC; CDR3: CASSPSPSSYNEQFF
J: TRBJ2-7; size: NA; V: TRBV29-1; D: NA; DNA: TGCAGCGTTGAAGATCGGCCAGGGAGCTACAATGAGCAGTACTTC; CDR3: CSVEDRPGSYNEQYF
J: TRBJ2-3; size: NA; V: TRBV20-1; D: NA; DNA: TGCAGTGCCGACGACCATAGAAGCACAGATACGCAGTATTTT; CDR3: CSADDHRSTDTQYF
J: TRBJ2-5; size: NA; V: TRBV5-4; D: NA; DNA: TGTGCCAGCAGCTGGATCAATGAGCAGTACTTC; CDR3: CASSWINEQYF
J: TRBJ1-2; size: few; V: TRBV7-9; D: NA; DNA: TGTGCCAGCCGCCCACTCAGTTGGTATGGCTACACCTTC; CDR3: CASRPLSWYGYTF
J: TRBJ2-4; size: NA; V: TRBV4-3; D: NA; DNA: TGCGCCAGCAGCCAAGAAGGAGCCGGACGAAACATTCAGTACTTC; CDR3: CASSQEGAGRNIQYF
J: TRBJ1-1; size: NA; V: TRBV29-1; D: NA; DNA: TGCAGCGGTGAGGGTCGTGTGAACACTGAAGCTTTCTTT; CDR3: CSGEGRVNTEAFF
J: TRBJ2-5; size: NA; V: TRBV10-3; D: NA; DNA: TGTGCCATCAGTGAGTCGACGAATGGGGAGACCCAGTACTTC; CDR3: CAISESTNGETQYF
J: TRBJ1-1; size: NA; V: TRBV13; D: NA; DNA: TGTGCCAGCAGCTCAGAGGGGGAGGCTGAAGCTTTCTTT; CDR3: CASSSEGEAEAFF
J: TRBJ1-5; size: NA; V: TRBV20-1; D: NA; DNA: TGCAGTGCTAAGAGGGCCGCGACAGTTAATCAGCCCCAGCATTTT; CDR3: CSAKRAATVNQPQHF
J: TRBJ2-6; size: NA; V: TRBV10-3; D: NA; DNA: TGTGCCATCAGGGACAGCAGCTCTGGGGCCAACGTCCTGACTTTC; CDR3: CAIRDSSSGANVLTF
J: TRBJ2-2; size: NA; V: TRBV6-5; D: NA; DNA: TGTGCCAGCAGTTACTCGGAGAGTCCCGGGGAGCTGTTTTTT; CDR3: CASSYSESPGELFF
J: TRBJ2-7; size: NA; V: TRBV14; D: NA; DNA: TGTGCCAGCAGCCAAATGAGGGGGGATGAGCAGTACTTC; CDR3: CASSQMRGDEQYF
J: TRBJ2-1; size: many; V: TRBV29-1; D: TRBD2; DNA: TGCAGCGTCGATGGACTAGCGGGGCACAATGAGCAGTTCTTC; CDR3: CSVDGLAGHNEQFF
J: TRBJ2-1; size: NA; V: TRBV20-1; D: NA; DNA: TGCAGTGCTAGAGACTTCGGCCTTGGGAACCGTGAGCAGTTCTTC; CDR3: CSARDFGLGNREQFF
J: TRBJ2-3; size: few; V: TRBV9; D: NA; DNA: TGTGCCAGCAGCGTAGCCGGGTTCACAGATACGCAGTATTTT; CDR3: CASSVAGFTDTQYF
J: TRBJ1-2; size: NA; V: TRBV2; D: NA; DNA: TGTGCCAGCAGAGTATCACAGATGACCGGCAACTATGGCTACACCTTC; CDR3: CASRVSQMTGNYGYTF
J: TRBJ1-5; size: few; V: TRBV12-3/TRBV12-4; D: NA; DNA: TGTGCCAGCAGTCGGACGGATCAGCCCCAGCATTTT; CDR3: CASSRTDQPQHF
J: TRBJ2-5; size: NA; V: TRBV10-2; D: NA; DNA: TGCGCCAGCAGTGAGTCTGTGGGGGTAGGGGCCAATGAGCAGTACTTC; CDR3: CASSESVGVGANEQYF
J: TRBJ2-3; size: once; V: TRBV29-1; D: NA; DNA: TGCAGCGTCGGAATACTTAGCGCGCTGGGGTATACAGATACGCAGTATTTT; CDR3: CSVGILSALGYTDTQYF
J: TRBJ2-2; size: NA; V: TRBV3-1; D: NA; DNA: TGTGCCAGCAGCCAAGAAACCCCCCATCCCGGGGAGCTGTTTTTT; CDR3: CASSQETPHPGELFF